The entry below gives a single T cell receptor beta chain sequence along with its context. This entry comes from a study of blood T cell repertoires in COVID-19. The table came from immunoSEQ multiplex PCR; TCRdb's copy has only in-frame clones and leaves some out. This table has hundreds of thousands of clones, 87% appearing once. Germline CDR1 reads MNHEY; CDR2 reads SMNVEV (reference sequence). V lost 6 bases and J lost 2, with 17 bases in between. The CDR3 extends over 17 amino acids. This clonotype was sampled from a woman in her forties who had recovered from COVID-19. Sequenced: peripheral blood. J is TRBJ2-6 and V is TRBV27, with a possible D match to TRBD2 (7 bases). The DNA for the CDR3 is TGTGCCAGCAGCTCGGGGGGCGCGACGGCTGGGGCCAACGTCCTGACTTTC. Translated, it gives CASSSGGATAGANVLTF.